Listed below are T cell receptor beta chains from one sample, sequenced in a study of blood T cell repertoires in COVID-19. The method was immunoSEQ multiplex PCR; TCRdb's version includes in-frame clones alone and lacks a portion of them. The data show about 220,000 clones, roughly four fifths seen once. The sequenced sample consisted of PBMCs or T cells enriched from blood (not recorded which). These receptors were collected from a man aged 35 to 55 who had recovered from COVID-19. CDR3s include the opening cysteine and the closing phenylalanine or tryptophan. D genes are given only for firm matches. Not all rows give a size; the values are once, few, many and, for expanded clones, a class.

j_call,d_call,v_call,cdr3_length,clone_size,cdr3_nt,cdr3_aa
TRBJ2-7,.,TRBV4-1,17,.,TGCGCCAGCAGCCAAGCCGGTCTAGCGAGACGTTCCTACGAGCAGTACTTC,CASSQAGLARRSYEQYF
TRBJ2-5,.,TRBV6-4,14,.,TGTGCCAGCATCGATACAGGAGACCAAGAGACCCAGTACTTC,CASIDTGDQETQYF
TRBJ1-1,.,TRBV29-1,14,.,TGCAGCGTTGAACAACCACAGGGTCTGGCTTCAGCTTTCTTT,CSVEQPQGLASAFF
TRBJ1-3,.,TRBV28,14,.,TGTGCCAGCTCTTCCGCAGGGGCTGGAAACACCATATATTTT,CASSSAGAGNTIYF
TRBJ2-7,.,TRBV5-6,14,once,TGTGCCAGCAGCTTGGTTGAGGCCCCCTACGAGCAGTACTTC,CASSLVEAPYEQYF
TRBJ2-3,TRBD2,TRBV19,17,.,TGTGCCAGTAGTATAGAGGGAGCGGGGGGGCCGTTAGATACGCAGTATTTT,CASSIEGAGGPLDTQYF
TRBJ1-4,.,TRBV5-4,14,few,TGTGCCAGCAGCTTCAAAGGGGGAGTGGAAAAACTGTTTTTT,CASSFKGGVEKLFF
TRBJ2-1,TRBD2,TRBV10-3,16,.,TGTGCCATCAGGGGGACTAGCGGGAATGCCTACAATGAGCAGTTCTTC,CAIRGTSGNAYNEQFF
TRBJ2-2,.,TRBV24-1,16,.,TGTGCCACCAGTGATATGAGGATCCAGAACACCGGGGAGCTGTTTTTT,CATSDMRIQNTGELFF
TRBJ1-2,.,TRBV3-1/TRBV3-2,16,.,TGTGCCAGCAGCCAAGTATCTCCTTCAGGCTCCTATGGCTACACCTTC,CASSQVSPSGSYGYTF
TRBJ2-4,.,TRBV6-4,13,.,TGTGCCAGAAACAGGGCTGCCAAAAACATTCAGTACTTC,CARNRAAKNIQYF
TRBJ1-2,TRBD1,TRBV4-1,15,.,TGCGCCAGCAGCCTAGGACAGGGAGTTGACTATGGCTACACCTTC,CASSLGQGVDYGYTF
TRBJ1-5,.,TRBV4-1,14,few,TGCGCCAGCAGCAAATCGGGGGGCAATCAGCCCCAGCATTTT,CASSKSGGNQPQHF
TRBJ2-5,TRBD1,TRBV11-2,15,.,TGTGCCAGCAGCTTATGGACAGGGGGTGGAGAGACCCAGTACTTC,CASSLWTGGGETQYF
TRBJ2-2,TRBD1,TRBV5-6,16,once,TGTGCCAGCAGCCCCCGGGACAGGGGGGCGACCGGGGAGCTGTTTTTT,CASSPRDRGATGELFF
TRBJ1-5,.,TRBV29-1,15,.,TGCAGCGTTGCCAAAACGGCGGATAGCAATCAGCCCCAGCATTTT,CSVAKTADSNQPQHF
TRBJ1-2,TRBD1,TRBV15,14,.,TGTGCCACCAGCAGAGGTGGGACAGGGAACGGCTACACCTTC,CATSRGGTGNGYTF
TRBJ1-6,.,TRBV12-3/TRBV12-4,12,.,TGTGCCAGCAGGCAGGGGTTACTACCCCTCCACTTT,CASRQGLLPLHF
TRBJ1-2,TRBD1,TRBV6-1,15,few,TGTGCCAGCAGTGAGGGGGGACAGAATAACTATGGCTACACCTTC,CASSEGGQNNYGYTF
TRBJ2-2,.,TRBV24-1,16,.,TGTGCCACCAGTGCCCCGAGGTCGGGGAACACCGGGGAGCTGTTTTTT,CATSAPRSGNTGELFF
TRBJ1-2,.,TRBV7-9,12,.,TGTGCCAGCAGCTTACCGGACTATGGCTACACCTTC,CASSLPDYGYTF
TRBJ1-5,.,TRBV5-1,14,.,TGCGCCAGCAGCTTGGGAACGTTCGGTCAGCCCCAGCATTTT,CASSLGTFGQPQHF
TRBJ2-3,TRBD1,TRBV28,15,once,TGTGCCAGCAGTTCGGTCGGGACAGCCACAGATACGCAGTATTTT,CASSSVGTATDTQYF
TRBJ1-6,TRBD1,TRBV7-9,15,few,TGTGCCAGCAGCTTCTCCGGGACAGCTAATTCACCCCTCCACTTT,CASSFSGTANSPLHF
TRBJ2-1,TRBD1,TRBV27,15,.,TGTGCCAGCAGTGCCGGGACAGGGGAATTAGATGAGCAGTTCTTC,CASSAGTGELDEQFF
TRBJ1-6,.,TRBV19,14,.,TGTGCCAGTAGTACCCAGAATTATAATTCACCCCTCCACTTT,CASSTQNYNSPLHF